This T cell receptor beta chain was captured in a study of shared clonotypes between healthy human individuals. About the study: Each donor had three CD4 naive, three CD4 memory, two CD8 naive and one CD8 memory plate. Study-level results: The four-donor shared clonotypes exceeded non-shared clonotypes in generation probability, with non-shared ones scoring lower. Generally, naive subsets (rather than memory subsets) showed larger estimated richness.

Comments on this clone: As yet, its antigen is unknown.

Sequencing used immunoSEQ multiplex PCR; TCRdb keeps in-frame clones, though not all of them. The table shows some 1.4 million clones, with 96% occurring only once. CD45RA-negative memory and CD45RA+ naive subsets were split from the CD4+ cells. The specimen was naive CD4+ T cells sorted from blood. The subset: CD45RA+ positively selected. The receptor was derived from a man aged 30 to 39 in good health.

The CDR3 DNA follows: TGTGCCAGTAGTACCGGAGGGGGTCCTGTGGATGAGCAGTTCTTC. Translating it yields CASSTGGGPVDEQFF. The chain joins TRBV19 to TRBJ2-1, with D perhaps assigned TRBD1 or TRBD2 (6 bases each). The germline CDR1 and CDR2 sequences are LNHDA and SQIVND (reference sequence). This CDR3 contains 15 residues. Trimming cost V 4 bases and J 8 bases, with 18 bases left between them.